The present T cell receptor (beta chain) was sequenced within a study of identical twins. TCRdb fed the 5' RACE reads into MiXCR, producing one record per CDR3 protein. The table includes hundreds of thousands of distinct CDR3 sequences, around an eighth detected once. In germline, CDR1 is SEHNR, CDR2 FQNEAQ (reference sequence). This CDR3 has 12 amino acids. Trimming stripped 5 bases from V and 5 bases from J, with 10 bases between. Separately, the same data were catalogued under a study of yellow fever vaccine responses in identical twins.

This clonotype was obtained from a woman younger than 30 in good health. The chain is built from TRBV7-9 and TRBJ2-7; D is ambiguous. The specimen sequenced was PBMCs. CDR3 bases: TGTGCCAGCAGCCCCCAAAGGGACGAGCAGTACTTC. Amino acid sequence: CASSPQRDEQYF.